The 9 T cell receptor beta chains in this list originate from one sample, sequenced in a study of blood T cell repertoires in COVID-19. Measured with immunoSEQ multiplex PCR; TCRdb has only the in-frame clones, and not every one. The sample includes 450,000 to 500,000 clones, about nine tenths of them seen just once. Sequenced material: PBMCs or T cells enriched from blood (not recorded which). The receptors come from a young woman who had recovered from COVID-19.

The V gene is TRBV9, the J gene TRBJ2-6; TRBD1 matches at 7 bases. The ends lost 0 bases at V and 6 bases at J; junction bases unmatched: 3. The CDR3 is 15 amino acids. Germline V lookup: CDR1 SGDLS, CDR2 YYNGEE. DNA for the CDR3: TGTGCCAGCAGCGTAGAGGGGGCTGAGGCCAACGTCCTGACTTTC. Amino acid sequence: CASSVEGAEANVLTF.

The V and J genes are TRBV19 and TRBJ1-2; D unclear. This CDR3 is built from 13 residues. CDR1 LNHDA and CDR2 SQIVND come from the germline V gene (reference sequence). Trimming removed 5 bases from V and 1 base from J, with 8 bases in between. This CDR3 is CASSEAGNYGYTF. In DNA form, the CDR3 reads TGTGCCAGTAGTGAGGCGGGTAACTATGGCTACACCTTC. Full variable domain (outside the CDR3, taken from reference TRBV19 and TRBJ1-2): DGGITQSPKYLFRKEGQNVTLSCEQNLNHDAMYWYRQDPGQGLRLIYYSQIVNDFQKGDIAEGYSVSREKKESFPLTVTSAQKNPTAFYLCASSEAGNYGYTFGSGTRLTVV.

This sequence joins TRBV24-1 and TRBJ1-2; D ambiguous. With 5 bases removed from V and 1 base from J, the gap between germline ends came to 22 bases. The germline gives CDR1 KGHDR, CDR2 SFDVKD. This CDR3 has 18 amino acids. The CDR3 bases are TGTGCCACCAGTGGCCCGCCCTCATCGGGAGGCATTAACTATGGCTACACCTTC. As protein: CATSGPPSSGGINYGYTF.

The V call is TRBV7-9, the J call TRBJ1-1, with D uncertain. This CDR3 region has 16 residues. CDR1 SEHNR and CDR2 FQNEAQ come from the germline V gene (reference sequence). Trimming removed 5 bases from V and 0 bases from J, with 16 bases in between. DNA for the CDR3: TGTGCCAGCAGCCTCAGAGGAGGCGTCATGAACACTGAAGCTTTCTTT. Its protein product is CASSLRGGVMNTEAFF.

This clone was counted only a few times. This rearrangement joins TRBV2 to TRBJ2-7; 9 nucleotides line up with TRBD1. V dropped 8 bases and J dropped 5; count of bases not matched to a gene: 13. Germline-derived CDR1 and CDR2 are SNHLY and FYNNEI. The CDR3 runs to 15 residues. The CDR3 nucleotides are TGTGCCAGCGGGAAAGGGACAGGGCAAAACCACGAGCAGTACTTC. Encoded protein: CASGKGTGQNHEQYF.

This clone was seen just once. The CDR3 DNA is TGTGCCAGCAGCTGGGAGGGGCAAGCGGGGGGTTTACAAGAGACCCAGTACTTC. The encoded protein is CASSWEGQAGGLQETQYF. This rearrangement joins TRBV5-4 to TRBJ2-5, with 9 bases identical to TRBD2. This CDR3 contains 18 residues. The germline gives CDR1 SGHNT, CDR2 YYREEE (reference sequence). Trimming removed 3 bases from V and 2 bases from J; junction bases left unmatched: 14.

V and J are TRBV2 and TRBJ2-5; TRBD1 might be the D (6 bases). The V and J ends lost 8 bases and 5 bases respectively, with 21 bases between them. In germline, CDR1 is SNHLY, CDR2 FYNNEI. The CDR3 runs 15 residues. CDR3 coding DNA: TGTGCCAGCTCCCCAATGGGGGCAGGGGAGGAGACCCAGTACTTC. Amino acids: CASSPMGAGEETQYF.

This chain uses TRBV6-1 with TRBJ2-3; 7 bases line up with TRBD1. CDR3 length: 17 amino acids. The germline gives CDR1 MNHNS, CDR2 SASEGT. The ends lost 2 bases at V and 3 bases at J; junction bases unmatched: 11. Here the CDR3 reads CASSETGWGTATDTQYF. The CDR3 DNA is TGTGCCAGCAGTGAAACGGGCTGGGGGACAGCTACAGATACGCAGTATTTT.

V and J are TRBV5-1 and TRBJ2-1, with no clear D. Germline V gene data show CDR1 as SGHRS and CDR2 as YFSETQ. The CDR3 totals 14 residues. V lost 0 bases and J lost 10, with 14 bases in between. CDR3 amino acids: CASSLAFKLGEQFF. The DNA for the CDR3 is TGCGCCAGCAGCTTGGCGTTTAAGCTAGGAGAGCAGTTCTTC.